These 19 T cell receptor beta chains share one sample of origin, sequenced in a study of T cell changes during pregnancy in multiple sclerosis. Assay: immunoSEQ multiplex PCR; the TCRdb copy retains only in-frame clones and omits some. The sample shows 65,000 to 95,000 clones, roughly 90% of them seen only once. This sample comprised peripheral blood, obtained before pregnancy. These TCRs come from a female donor with multiple sclerosis, enrolled in a pregnancy study.

The CDR3 reads CASSQDGDPTQPQHF. DNA of the CDR3: TGCGCCAGCAGCCAAGATGGAGACCCAACCCAGCCCCAGCATTTT. This chain joins TRBV4-3 and TRBJ1-5; no definite D call. The CDR3 totals 15 residues. Germline V gene data show CDR1 as LGHNA and CDR2 as YSLEER. Between the trimmed V and J ends, which lost 0 bases and 7 bases, there was a span of 13 bases.

The chain links TRBV27 to TRBJ2-1; maybe TRBD2 (6 bases). The CDR3 sequence is 15 residues long. V lost 6 bases, J lost 4 bases, and 16 bases lay in between. From germline, CDR1 is MNHEY and CDR2 SMNVEV (reference sequence). The CDR3 spells CASSPGTLKYNEQFF. Written as DNA, the CDR3 is TGTGCCAGCAGCCCCGGGACTCTGAAGTACAATGAGCAGTTCTTC.

CDR3 amino acids: CASSVDSGQSYGYTF. The CDR3 DNA is TGTGCCAGCAGCGTAGACTCGGGACAAAGTTATGGCTACACCTTC. The chain joins TRBV9 to TRBJ1-2, with D maybe TRBD1 (6 bases). V lost 0 bases, J lost 5 bases, and 14 bases lay in between. CDR3 length: 15 residues. CDR1 SGDLS and CDR2 YYNGEE come from the germline V gene.

V is TRBV5-1 and J is TRBJ1-6; TRBD1 matches 12 bases. Trimming at V came to 5 bases and at J to 7 bases, leaving 10 bases not matched to a gene. The CDR3 loop spans 17 amino acids. The germline CDR1 and CDR2 sequences are SGHRS and YFSETQ. CDR3 residues: CASSGTGGAGGNSPLHF. CDR3 in DNA: TGCGCCAGCAGTGGGACAGGGGGCGCGGGAGGAAATTCACCCCTCCACTTT.

The table lists this clone with a count of one. V and J are TRBV29-1 and TRBJ1-1; 9 bases agree with TRBD1. CDR1 and CDR2 (germline): SQVTM, ANQGSEA. The CDR3 length is 15 residues. Trimming cost V 6 bases and J 0 bases; bases outside gene matches: 8. DNA for the CDR3: TGCAGCGTCGGACAGGGGTGGGGGATGAACACTGAAGCTTTCTTT. This translates into CSVGQGWGMNTEAFF.

J is TRBJ1-5 and V is TRBV30; TRBD1 matches at 8 bases. Germline assignment: CDR1 GTSNPN and CDR2 SVGIG (reference sequence). The CDR3 spans 15 residues. The junction had 6 bases not matched to a gene; V was cut back by 0 bases and J by 5 bases. As DNA, the CDR3 is TGTGCCTGGAGTGTTTCCAGGGGGCCCCATCAGCCCCAGCATTTT. Residues: CAWSVSRGPHQPQHF.

The CDR3 sequence: CASRKTLTHYEQYF. The CDR3 nucleotides read TGTGCCAGCAGGAAGACACTGACCCACTACGAGCAGTACTTC. J is TRBJ2-7 and V is TRBV28, with no clear D. In germline, CDR1 is MDHEN, CDR2 SYDVKM. The CDR3 is made up of 14 amino acids. V was shortened by 6 bases and J by 3 bases, with 15 bases between the two germline ends.

The gene calls are TRBV6-1 and TRBJ2-7; TRBD1 matches 12 bases. V shed 3 bases, J shed 5 bases, and the junction held 5 bases outside the gene matches. This CDR3 is built from 15 residues. Per the germline V gene, CDR1 is MNHNS and CDR2 is SASEGT. The CDR3 DNA reads as TGTGCCAGCAGTGACCGGGACAGGGGGCGGCACGAGCAGTACTTC. Its protein is CASSDRDRGRHEQYF.

The CDR3 here is CSVAGTRTNTGELFF. The CDR3 region has the DNA TGCAGCGTTGCCGGGACACGAACGAACACCGGGGAGCTGTTTTTT. This sequence joins TRBV29-1 and TRBJ2-2; D might be TRBD1 (6 bases). The germline gives CDR1 SQVTM, CDR2 ANQGSEA. The ends were cut back, 4 bases at V and 0 bases at J, with 12 bases in the middle. The CDR3 covers 15 residues.

The chain is built from TRBV7-2 and TRBJ1-2, with TRBD1 matching 7 bases. The trim removed 3 bases at V and 2 bases at J, leaving 6 bases unmatched. This CDR3 has 15 residues. Germline V gene lookup returns CDR1 SGHTA and CDR2 FQGNSA. The CDR3 protein is CASSFQAGGNYGYTF. The CDR3, as DNA: TGTGCCAGCAGCTTTCAGGCAGGGGGGAACTATGGCTACACCTTC.

The V and J genes are TRBV5-1 and TRBJ2-2; a possible D gene is TRBD1 (6 bases). This CDR3 is 13 amino acids long. Germline lookup yields CDR1 SGHRS and CDR2 YFSETQ. Trimming shortened V by 4 bases and J by 7 bases, and 11 bases separated the two germline ends. The CDR3 DNA is TGCGCCAGCAGCGTGCGGACAGACGGGGAGCTGTTTTTT. Translating it yields CASSVRTDGELFF.

There are a few counts of this clone. The chain is built from TRBV21-1 and TRBJ1-2; the table's D call, TRBD1, has no DNA check behind it. TRBV21-1 represents a pseudogene. CDR3 length: 14 amino acids. The CDR3 sequence: CASCTGKDNYGYTF. CDR3 DNA: TGTGCCAGCTGCACAGGGAAGGATAACTATGGCTACACCTTC.

The rearrangement joins TRBV15 to TRBJ1-5, with a tentative D call TRBD1 (6 bases). CDR1 and CDR2 (germline): LNHNV, YYDKDF (reference sequence). This CDR3 is built from 14 residues. The V and J ends lost 8 bases and 2 bases respectively, with 13 bases between them. The CDR3 here is CATRAGARNQPQHF. CDR3 nucleotides: TGTGCCACCCGGGCGGGGGCCCGCAATCAGCCCCAGCATTTT.

The V gene is TRBV4-3, the J gene TRBJ1-4, with 9 bases aligning to TRBD1. After removal of 0 bases from V and 6 bases from J, the junction contained 8 bases not matched to a gene. The CDR3 spans 17 residues. Germline V lookup: CDR1 LGHNA, CDR2 YSLEER. The CDR3 sequence: CASSQDVTGGRDEKLFF. CDR3 DNA: TGCGCCAGCAGCCAAGATGTGACAGGGGGAAGGGATGAAAAACTGTTTTTT.

In this sample, this clone turned up a few times. V usage is TRBV29-1 and J usage is TRBJ1-4, with 8 bases lining up with TRBD1. Trimming cost V 7 bases and J 5 bases; bases outside gene matches: 6. Germline V gene lookup returns CDR1 SQVTM and CDR2 ANQGSEA. The CDR3 runs to 13 residues. For the CDR3, the DNA is TGCAGCGCCAGCAGGGGGCGGAATGAAAAACTGTTTTTT. Its translation is CSASRGRNEKLFF.

This chain joins TRBV7-3 and TRBJ2-1; the match to TRBD1 covers 10 bases. The CDR3 is made up of 15 amino acids. After removal of 5 bases from V and 5 bases from J, the junction contained 6 bases not matched to a gene. Looked up from germline, CDR1 is SGHTA and CDR2 is FQGTGA. The CDR3 coding sequence is TGTGCCAGCAGCGCGGACAGGGGGACACACAATGAGCAGTTCTTC. Amino acids: CASSADRGTHNEQFF.

This chain uses TRBV2 with TRBJ1-4; 7 nucleotides line up with TRBD1. The germline CDR1 and CDR2 sequences are SNHLY and FYNNEI. After removal of 10 bases from V and 7 bases from J, the junction contained 6 bases not matched to a gene. The CDR3 has 12 residues. The CDR3 DNA reads as TGTGCCATCAGGGGGGGGAGTGAAAAACTGTTTTTT. As protein: CAIRGGSEKLFF. Looking up the rest from reference TRBV2 and TRBJ1-4 gives the full variable domain: EPEVTQTPSHQVTQMGQEVILRCVPISNHLYFYWYRQILGQKVEFLVSFYNNEISEKSEIFDDQFSVERPDGSNFTLKIRSTKLEDSAMYFCAIRGGSEKLFFGSGTQLSVL.

The rearrangement uses TRBV2 and TRBJ2-2; tentative D call: TRBD1 (6 bases). Germline V gene lookup returns CDR1 SNHLY and CDR2 FYNNEI. V lost 6 bases and J 2 bases, leaving 19 bases between the germline ends. The CDR3 has 17 residues. The CDR3 DNA reads TGTGCCAGCAGAACAAACCCTGGACAGCTTAACACCGGGGAGCTGTTTTTT. Translated: CASRTNPGQLNTGELFF. The full variable domain, completed using reference TRBV2 and TRBJ2-2, is EPEVTQTPSHQVTQMGQEVILRCVPISNHLYFYWYRQILGQKVEFLVSFYNNEISEKSEIFDDQFSVERPDGSNFTLKIRSTKLEDSAMYFCASRTNPGQLNTGELFFGEGSRLTVL.

The chain uses TRBV2 and TRBJ1-1; the match to TRBD1 covers 7 bases. After removal of 6 bases from V and 8 bases from J, the junction contained 12 bases not matched to a gene. CDR3 length equals 14 residues. Per the germline V gene, CDR1 is SNHLY and CDR2 is FYNNEI. For the CDR3, the DNA is TGTGCCAGCAGCTTACAGGGGAGGTCGAGCGAAGCTTTCTTT. Translation gives CASSLQGRSSEAFF.